A selection of T cell receptor beta chains follows, all from one sample in a study of blood T cells in healthy people across ages. Each CDR3 protein is one row after TCRdb ran MiXCR on the 5' RACE reads. The repertoire has 1.5 million to 2 million distinct CDR3 sequences, roughly 30% of them found once; the top ten carry over 7%. Sequenced material: blood. All receptors come from a woman aged 30 to 39 in good health. Both conserved end residues are part of each CDR3. D genes are given only for firm matches. Clone size appears in some rows only: once, few, many, or a class for an expanded clone.

d_call j_call v_call clone_size cdr3_length cdr3_aa cdr3_nt
NA TRBJ1-2 TRBV20-1 few 12 CSAERLNYGYTF TGCAGTGCTGAGAGGCTGAACTATGGCTACACCTTC
NA TRBJ1-6 TRBV6-1 few 16 CASSERSGERNSPLHF TGTGCCAGCAGTGAACGATCTGGGGAGCGGAATTCACCCCTCCACTTT
NA TRBJ2-3 TRBV4-1 few 14 CASSQFQGTDTQYF TGCGCCAGCAGCCAGTTCCAGGGCACAGATACGCAGTATTTT
NA TRBJ1-1 TRBV5-1 few 15 CASSLQGRIDTEAFF TGCGCCAGCAGCTTGCAGGGGCGGATCGACACTGAAGCTTTCTTT
NA TRBJ1-1 TRBV7-9 NA 13 CASGSQGSTEAFF TGTGCCAGCGGCTCCCAGGGTAGCACTGAAGCTTTCTTT
NA TRBJ2-1 TRBV15 many 12 CATRRSREEQFF TGTGCCACCAGACGGTCCCGGGAAGAGCAGTTCTTC
TRBD1 TRBJ1-1 TRBV7-2 NA 15 CASSFRQGMSTEAFF TGTGCCAGCAGCTTCAGACAGGGGATGAGCACTGAAGCTTTCTTT
TRBD2 TRBJ2-1 TRBV2 few 13 CASRSSGRGDQFF TGTGCCAGCAGGTCTAGCGGGAGGGGAGACCAGTTCTTC
NA TRBJ2-3 TRBV29-1 few 13 CSVGATSTDTQYF TGCAGCGTTGGGGCCACTAGCACAGATACGCAGTATTTT
TRBD1 TRBJ2-2 TRBV5-1 NA 15 CASSFRDRYTGELFF TGCGCCAGCAGCTTTAGGGACAGATACACCGGGGAGCTGTTTTTT
TRBD1 TRBJ2-3 TRBV7-2 few 12 CASSPDRVPQYF TGCGCCAGCAGCCCGGACAGGGTTCCGCAGTATTTT
TRBD1 TRBJ1-3 TRBV7-9 NA 16 CASSFSDRAAGNTIYF TGTGCCAGCAGCTTTTCGGACAGGGCTGCTGGAAACACCATATATTTT
NA TRBJ2-6 TRBV20-1 many 17 CSARPPQGGNGANVLTF TGCAGTGCTAGGCCCCCCCAGGGGGGAAACGGGGCCAACGTCCTGACTTTC
NA TRBJ1-6 TRBV5-5 once 14 CASSSGTSRSPRHF TGTGCCAGCAGCTCCGGGACTTCGCGAAGTCCCCGCCACTTT
NA TRBJ1-2 TRBV5-1 many 14 CASSLGGGNYGYTF TGTGCCAGCAGCTTAGGAGGGGGAAACTATGGCTACACCTTC
TRBD2 TRBJ2-3 TRBV5-5 few 16 CASTLGTSGGADTQYF TGTGCCAGCACCCTCGGGACTAGCGGGGGGGCAGATACGCAGTATTTT
NA TRBJ2-7 TRBV27 NA 13 CASSSQGTNEQYF TGTGCCAGCAGTTCACAGGGAACGAATGAGCAGTACTTC
NA TRBJ2-3 TRBV7-9 NA 16 CASSLGVNPSTDTQYF TGTGCCAGCAGCTTAGGGGTAAACCCTAGCACAGATACGCAGTATTTT
NA TRBJ2-4 TRBV6-5 NA 16 CASSPHGGGAKNIQYF TGTGCCAGCAGTCCCCATGGTGGGGGGGCCAAAAACATTCAGTACTTC
TRBD2 TRBJ2-7 TRBV5-1 many 14 CASSPSGRNYEQYF TGTGCCAGCAGCCCCAGCGGGAGAAACTACGAGCAGTACTTC
NA TRBJ1-6 TRBV11-2 few 14 CASRPRARNSPLHF TGTGCCAGCCGCCCTAGGGCCAGGAATTCACCCCTCCACTTT
NA TRBJ2-5 TRBV7-2 NA 14 CVSSLVSLGETQYF TGTGTCAGCAGCTTAGTATCACTAGGAGAGACCCAGTACTTC
NA TRBJ1-5 TRBV10-3 NA 15 CAISEGVRGNQPQHF TGTGCCATCAGTGAAGGGGTGAGAGGCAATCAGCCCCAGCATTTT
TRBD1 TRBJ1-5 TRBV20-1 few 14 CSAGQATSNQPQHF TGCAGTGCCGGACAGGCTACGAGCAATCAGCCCCAGCATTTT
NA TRBJ1-5 TRBV20-1 few 12 CSASQGLQPQHF TGCAGTGCTAGCCAGGGCCTTCAGCCCCAGCATTTT
TRBD1 TRBJ2-4 TRBV27 NA 18 CASSKTGASPLAKNIRYF TGTGCCAGCAGTAAGACAGGGGCATCACCTCTAGCCAAAAACATTCGGTACTTC
TRBD2 TRBJ2-1 TRBV12-3/TRBV12-4 NA 16 CASRRDSGSTYNEQFF TGTGCCAGCAGGCGCGATAGCGGGAGTACCTACAATGAGCAGTTCTTC
TRBD2 TRBJ2-1 TRBV12-3/TRBV12-4 NA 16 CASSTGTSGRDNEQFF TGTGCCAGCAGTACCGGGACTAGCGGGAGAGACAATGAGCAGTTCTTC
NA TRBJ2-5 TRBV5-6 NA 14 CANSLYAGKETQYF TGTGCCAACAGCTTGTACGCGGGAAAAGAGACCCAGTACTTC
TRBD1 TRBJ2-5 TRBV5-4 once 14 CASRPRGHQETQYF TGTGCCAGCAGACCCAGGGGGCACCAAGAGACCCAGTACTTC
TRBD2 TRBJ2-5 TRBV18 NA 17 CASSPARLAGGLKTQYF TGTGCCAGCTCACCAGCAAGACTAGCGGGAGGTTTGAAGACCCAGTACTTC
TRBD1 TRBJ2-1 TRBV7-2 NA 15 CASSLPFRGLGEQFF TGTGCCAGCAGCTTACCCTTTAGGGGGCTTGGTGAGCAGTTCTTC